The 16 T cell receptor beta chains below all came from one sample that was sequenced in a study of metastatic and nonmetastatic thyroid tumors (dated by TCRdb to the early 2020s). No patient had received any treatment before thyroid surgery. Receptors were amplified or captured by PCR. The reads were generated on an Illumina HiSeq 4000. The raw public data were reprocessed by TCRdb itself: fastp quality trimming at Q25, MiXCR clonotype calling, in-frame beta chains only. The sample data list around 6,000 clones, and around 33% of these were observed just once. The ten largest clonotypes hold less than 45% of the sample. The specimen sequenced was adjacent normal tissue. All receptors derive from a male donor with papillary thyroid cancer or a benign thyroid nodule (not recorded which). Some clones in this sample may be carry-over from other donors' samples.

This clone was counted a few times. The V gene is TRBV6-1, the J gene TRBJ2-2, with unresolved D. The CDR3 length is 14 residues. Trimming took 8 bases from V and 7 from J, leaving 17 bases between them. Germline V gene data show CDR1 as MNHNS and CDR2 as SASEGT. The CDR3 coding sequence is TGTGCCAGCGGAATCGGGTCGACCGGCGGGGAGCTGTTTTTT. Translation gives CASGIGSTGGELFF.

In its sample, this clone ranks as large (0.1 to 1%). V usage is TRBV6-4 and J usage is TRBJ2-3, with D perhaps matching TRBD1 or TRBD2 (6 bases each). There are 15 residues in the CDR3. Germline CDR1 is MRHNA and CDR2 is SNTAGT. Between the trimmed V and J ends, which lost 5 bases and 6 bases, there was a span of 18 bases. The CDR3 loop reads CASSLMGGGVDTQYF. The CDR3 DNA reads as TGTGCCAGCAGTCTGATGGGGGGCGGGGTGGATACGCAGTATTTT.

A word on this clone: At one boundary the junction diverges from the germline segment, which might be a read error. The chain combines TRBV2 with TRBJ1-6; D not resolved. The length of the CDR3 is 14 residues. Germline loops: CDR1 SNHLY, CDR2 FYNNEI. DNA of the CDR3: TGTGCCAGCATTGAAGCGCCTGACTCTAGTACCCTCCACTTT. This encodes CASIEAPDSSTLHF. The complete variable domain, with remaining parts taken from reference TRBV2 and TRBJ1-6, reads EPEVTQTPSHQVTQMGQEVILRCVPISNHLYFYWYRQILGQKVEFLVSFYNNEISEKSEIFDDQFSVERPDGSNFTLKIRSTKLEDSAMYFCASIEAPDSSTLHFGNGTRLTVT.

CDR3 nucleotide sequence: TGTGCCAGCAGCCCCCGGTTTGGCTCCTACAATGAGCAGTTCTTC. As protein: CASSPRFGSYNEQFF. The chain is built from TRBV11-2 and TRBJ2-1; D gene ambiguous. V lost 5 bases to trimming and J lost 0 bases, with 11 bases between them. The germline CDR1 and CDR2 sequences are SGHAT and FQNNGV. CDR3 length equals 15 residues.

This chain joins TRBV11-2 and TRBJ1-6, with D possibly being TRBD1 (6 bases). This CDR3 has 17 residues. V was clipped by 1 base and J by 9 bases, with 19 bases between them. CDR1 and CDR2 (germline): SGHAT, FQNNGV. CDR3 amino acids: CASSLVWTAISSSPLHF. CDR3 bases: TGTGCCAGCAGCTTAGTATGGACAGCAATTTCCAGTTCACCCCTCCACTTT.

V usage is TRBV6-5 and J usage is TRBJ2-7, with unresolved D. CDR3 length equals 14 residues. CDR1 MNHEY and CDR2 SVGAGI come from the germline V gene. The germline V and J ends were trimmed by 0 bases and 10 bases, with 16 bases remaining between them. In DNA, the CDR3 is TGTGCCAGCAGTTACTCGGTCCCTCGGTGGTATCAGTACTTC. Amino acid sequence: CASSYSVPRWYQYF.

The rearrangement joins TRBV20-1 to TRBJ2-2; maybe TRBD1 (6 bases). V lost 0 bases, J lost 0 bases, and 14 bases lay in between. The germline gives CDR1 DFQATT, CDR2 SNEGSKA (reference sequence). This CDR3 is 17 amino acids long. Here the CDR3 DNA reads TGCAGTGCTAGAGATCCCAGGGACACTCCGAACACCGGGGAGCTGTTTTTT. Its translation: CSARDPRDTPNTGELFF.

The chain couples TRBV20-1 to TRBJ2-7; no clear D gene. Trimming removed 6 bases from V and 2 bases from J, with 14 bases in between. This CDR3 is built from 13 residues. Germline V CDR1 and CDR2: DFQATT, SNEGSKA (reference sequence). DNA of the CDR3: TGCAGTGCCTATACGGGCTTAACCTACGAGCAGTACTTC. Translated, it gives CSAYTGLTYEQYF.

The table lists this clone with a few counts. This rearrangement joins TRBV6-2 or TRBV6-3 to TRBJ2-7, with D perhaps matching TRBD1 (6 bases). The germline V gene encodes CDR1 MNHEY and CDR2 SVGEGT. The CDR3 contains 14 residues. V was cut by 2 bases and J by 2 bases, with 10 bases left in between. CDR3 amino acids: CASSYRQGPYEQYF. DNA for the CDR3: TGTGCCAGCAGTTACAGGCAGGGGCCCTACGAGCAGTACTTC.

This clone was detected a few times. This chain connects TRBV3-1 to TRBJ2-5; D tentatively reads TRBD1 or TRBD2 (5 bases each). This CDR3 region has 14 residues. V was cut by 0 bases and J by 2 bases, with 7 bases left in between. Germline CDR1 and CDR2: LGHDT and YNNKEL (reference sequence). The CDR3 DNA reads as TGTGCCAGCAGCCAAGAGAGGGGACAAGAGACCCAGTACTTC. Its protein is CASSQERGQETQYF.

The chain has TRBV30 and TRBJ1-2; tentative D call: TRBD1 (5 bases). Germline V lookup: CDR1 GTSNPN, CDR2 SVGIG (reference sequence). This CDR3 has 13 amino acids. V lost 4 bases, J lost 0 bases, and 9 bases lay in between. The CDR3 coding sequence is TGTGCCTGGACTATACAGGCTAACTATGGCTACACCTTC. It encodes CAWTIQANYGYTF.

The V and J genes are TRBV5-1 and TRBJ2-1; D possibly matches TRBD1 or TRBD2 (5 bases each). The CDR3 has 18 amino acids. Germline V gene data show CDR1 as SGHRS and CDR2 as YFSETQ. V lost 2 bases to trimming and J lost 7 bases, with 25 bases between them. The CDR3 here is CASSFGGVGERLGNEQFF. The CDR3 DNA sequence: TGCGCCAGCAGCTTTGGAGGTGTAGGGGAGAGGTTGGGTAATGAGCAGTTCTTC.

Only a few counts were recorded for this clone. The V call is TRBV12-3 or TRBV12-4, the J call TRBJ2-1; D is unclear. The CDR3 sequence is 15 residues long. V lost 3 bases and J lost 6, with 15 bases in between. CDR3 bases: TGTGCCAGCAGTTTCGGCACCATCAGGTCCAATGAGCAGTTCTTC. It is translated as CASSFGTIRSNEQFF.

V usage is TRBV7-8 and J usage is TRBJ2-7, with D possibly matching TRBD1 (5 bases). This CDR3 contains 14 residues. Germline-derived CDR1 and CDR2 are SGHVS and FQNEAQ. Trimming cost V 0 bases and J 6 bases, with 12 bases left between them. CDR3 amino acids: CASSLAWDRGEQYF. CDR3 DNA: TGTGCCAGCAGCTTAGCGTGGGATAGGGGCGAGCAGTACTTC.

This clone is medium-sized (0.01 to 0.1%). V gene TRBV18 combines with J gene TRBJ1-2; D gene uncertain. This CDR3 comprises 15 residues. Trimming took 2 bases from V and 2 from J, leaving 12 bases between them. The germline V gene encodes CDR1 KGHSH and CDR2 LQKENI. The CDR3 coding sequence is TGTGCCAGCTCACCAGAGCGGACCCCGAACTATGGCTACACCTTC. It translates to CASSPERTPNYGYTF. The entire variable domain, with the rest obtained from reference TRBV18 and TRBJ1-2, is as follows: NAGVMQNPRHLVRRRGQEARLRCSPMKGHSHVYWYRQLPEEGLKFMVYLQKENIIDESGMPKERFSAEFPKEGPSILRIQQVVRGDSAAYFCASSPERTPNYGYTFGSGTRLTVV.

The chain employs TRBV7-9 and TRBJ2-7; D remains unclear. The CDR3 has 15 residues. Trimming took off 5 bases at V and 3 bases at J, with 17 bases between the two ends. Germline CDR1 reads SEHNR; CDR2 reads FQNEAQ (reference sequence). CDR3 region: CASSLTGPAFYEQYF. The CDR3 region has the DNA TGTGCCAGCAGCCTTACCGGTCCAGCCTTCTACGAGCAGTACTTC.